One sample yielded the 3 T cell receptor beta chains listed below, sequenced in a study of monozygotic twins with inflammatory bowel disease. TCRdb reprocessed the 5' RACE reads and stores each CDR3 protein as one record, lacking DNA. In total, the table holds about 420,000 distinct CDR3 sequences. The sequencing input was blood. These receptors all come from a human donor with ulcerative colitis or Crohn's disease, or a healthy co-twin of an affected twin (not recorded which).

The J gene is TRBJ2-4, the V gene TRBV27. Germline CDR1 is MNHEY and CDR2 is SMNVEV (reference sequence). This CDR3 region has 16 residues. CDR3: CASSDRGVIAKNIQYF.

The chain combines TRBV6-2 or TRBV6-3 with TRBJ1-2. The CDR3 is 14 amino acids. The germline V gene encodes CDR1 MNHEY and CDR2 SVGEGT. The CDR3 spells CASSPWVANYGYTF.

This chain connects TRBV4-2 to TRBJ1-1; as DNA is missing, the TRBD1 call by TCRdb cannot be tested. The CDR3 runs to 16 residues. Germline-derived CDR1 and CDR2 are LGHNA and YNFKEQ. This CDR3 is CASNEGQGDAGTEAFF.